The rows below give T cell receptor beta chains drawn from one sample of a study of blood T cell repertoires in COVID-19. Generated by immunoSEQ multiplex PCR, the TCRdb table keeps only in-frame clones and is missing some. There are 70,000 or so clones in the sample; more than 80% occur only once, and roughly 6.3% lies in the top ten. Sequencing used peripheral blood. The receptors here all came from a woman of 80 years or more with active COVID-19. The CDR3 runs from the conserved cysteine through the conserved F or W. The D gene is left open where the match is weak. A row's size may be missing; if present it is once, few, many or a size class.

j_call,clone_size,d_call,v_call,cdr3_aa,cdr3_nt
TRBJ2-7,-,TRBD1,TRBV7-2,CASSRGQGRYEQYF,TGTGCCAGCAGCCGCGGACAGGGGCGGTACGAGCAGTACTTC
TRBJ2-3,-,-,TRBV5-1,CASSLDGNSDTQYF,TGCGCCAGCAGCTTGGACGGGAACTCAGATACGCAGTATTTT
TRBJ2-5,-,-,TRBV19,CASSGTTQVARETQYF,TGTGCCAGTAGCGGGACAACCCAAGTCGCGAGAGAGACCCAGTACTTC
TRBJ1-2,few,-,TRBV6-5,CAAMAGMRGDGYTF,TGTGCCGCAATGGCAGGGATGAGAGGAGATGGCTACACCTTC
TRBJ1-1,-,TRBD1,TRBV7-2,CASSLPGQWSEAFF,TGTGCCAGCAGCTTACCGGGACAGTGGAGTGAAGCTTTCTTT
TRBJ1-4,-,TRBD1,TRBV3-1/TRBV3-2,CASRAHGQGAGKLFF,TGTGCCAGCAGAGCGCATGGACAGGGGGCTGGAAAACTGTTTTTT
TRBJ2-3,-,TRBD2,TRBV14,CASSQLAGPDTQYF,TGTGCCAGCAGCCAGCTAGCGGGCCCAGATACGCAGTATTTT
TRBJ1-2,-,-,TRBV29-1,CSADQLTGGYGYTF,TGCAGCGCTGATCAGCTCACAGGCGGCTATGGCTACACCTTC
TRBJ2-5,-,TRBD1,TRBV10-3,CAISDPDRGQETQYF,TGTGCCATCAGTGACCCGGACAGGGGACAAGAGACCCAGTACTTC
TRBJ2-1,-,TRBD2,TRBV11-2,CASSAAGSGTLANEQFF,TGTGCCAGCAGCGCAGCGGGTAGCGGGACTTTAGCCAATGAGCAGTTCTTC
TRBJ1-1,-,-,TRBV14,CASSLWGGETEAFF,TGTGCCAGCAGCCTCTGGGGGGGGGAAACTGAAGCTTTCTTT
TRBJ1-1,once,-,TRBV5-4,CASSARGGETEAFF,TGTGCCAGCAGCGCCAGGGGAGGGGAAACTGAAGCTTTCTTT
TRBJ2-7,-,TRBD2,TRBV6-2/TRBV6-3,CASSYSTGGLAGEGEQYF,TGTGCCAGCAGTTACTCTACAGGGGGACTAGCGGGAGAAGGTGAGCAGTACTTC
TRBJ2-1,-,TRBD2,TRBV7-2,CASSLRLAPYNEQFF,TGTGCCAGCAGCTTGAGACTAGCCCCCTACAATGAGCAGTTCTTC
TRBJ2-2,-,-,TRBV7-2,CASSSTGRGTGELFF,TGTGCCAGCAGCTCGACAGGGCGGGGCACCGGGGAGCTGTTTTTT
TRBJ2-6,once,-,TRBV28,CASSTPIQFLSGANVLTF,TGTGCCAGCAGTACTCCTATACAGTTCCTCTCTGGGGCCAACGTCCTGACTTTC
TRBJ2-1,-,-,TRBV9,CASSGTGSYNEQFF,TGTGCCAGCAGCGGAACAGGGTCCTACAATGAGCAGTTCTTC
TRBJ2-7,-,-,TRBV14,CASSVRASSYEQYF,TGTGCCAGCAGCGTCAGGGCGTCCTCCTACGAGCAGTACTTC
TRBJ1-6,-,-,TRBV12-3/TRBV12-4,CASSEGLGSPLHF,TGTGCCAGCAGTGAGGGACTCGGTTCACCCCTCCACTTT
TRBJ1-2,-,-,TRBV5-1,CASSLQQGRGSYTF,TGCGCCAGCAGCCTCCAACAGGGAAGGGGAAGCTACACCTTC
TRBJ1-4,-,-,TRBV7-8,CASSLVPGATNEKLFF,TGTGCCAGCAGCTTAGTCCCAGGCGCAACTAATGAAAAACTGTTTTTT
TRBJ1-1,-,TRBD1,TRBV28,CASSYGDRVNTEAFF,TGTGCCAGCAGTTATGGGGACAGGGTGAACACTGAAGCTTTCTTT
TRBJ2-1,-,-,TRBV11-2,CASRSTGLGGGNEQFF,TGTGCCAGCAGATCGACAGGCCTAGGGGGTGGAAATGAGCAGTTCTTC
TRBJ1-6,once,TRBD1,TRBV18,CASSPQTGGWGSPLHF,TGTGCCAGCTCACCGCAGACAGGGGGCTGGGGTTCACCCCTCCACTTT
TRBJ1-5,-,TRBD1,TRBV27,CASSGTGGSQPQHF,TGTGCCAGCAGTGGGACAGGGGGCAGTCAGCCCCAGCATTTT
TRBJ2-5,-,TRBD2,TRBV19,CASNTGRERETQYF,TGTGCCAGTAACACTGGGCGGGAGAGGGAGACCCAGTACTTC
TRBJ1-1,-,-,TRBV18,CASSPGQNTEAFF,TGTGCCAGCTCACCCGGACAGAACACTGAAGCTTTCTTT
TRBJ2-2,-,TRBD2,TRBV19,CASTGAGVWAGELFF,TGTGCCAGTACCGGAGCGGGAGTCTGGGCCGGGGAGCTGTTTTTT
TRBJ1-1,-,-,TRBV18,CASSPNGINTEAFF,TGTGCCAGCTCCCCGAACGGGATTAACACTGAAGCTTTCTTT
TRBJ2-7,once,TRBD2,TRBV6-5,CASRTSGPSYEQYF,TGTGCCTCCAGGACTAGCGGGCCGTCCTACGAGCAGTACTTC
TRBJ1-1,-,TRBD1,TRBV14,CASTPAGGGAIEAFF,TGTGCCAGCACCCCCGCGGGAGGGGGCGCGATCGAAGCTTTCTTT
TRBJ1-3,-,-,TRBV25-1,CASSEHQGGRNTIYF,TGTGCCAGCAGTGAACACCAGGGTGGCCGAAACACCATATATTTT
TRBJ1-3,-,TRBD1,TRBV15,CATSRGQVSGNTIYF,TGTGCCACCAGCAGGGGACAGGTCTCTGGAAACACCATATATTTT
TRBJ2-1,-,TRBD2,TRBV7-2,CACTSGGYNEQFF,TGTGCCTGTACTAGCGGGGGCTACAATGAGCAGTTCTTC
TRBJ2-3,-,TRBD2,TRBV7-3,CASSSLAGVDTQYF,TGTGCCAGCAGCTCTCTAGCGGGAGTAGATACGCAGTATTTT
TRBJ2-2,-,TRBD1,TRBV5-4,CASSRGQGNTGELFF,TGTGCCAGCAGCCGAGGACAGGGGAACACCGGGGAGCTGTTTTTT
TRBJ2-7,-,-,TRBV10-3,CAISGGVSGEQYF,TGTGCCATCAGTGGGGGGGTTTCCGGCGAGCAGTACTTC
TRBJ2-3,-,-,TRBV7-9,CASSFGGPGTDTQYF,TGTGCCAGCAGCTTCGGGGGTCCGGGCACAGATACGCAGTATTTT
TRBJ1-2,once,-,TRBV28,CASSYGRANYGYTF,TGTGCCAGCAGTTATGGTCGAGCTAACTATGGCTACACCTTC
TRBJ2-7,-,-,TRBV10-3,CAIGTGLSYEQYF,TGTGCCATCGGGACGGGACTGTCCTACGAGCAGTACTTC
TRBJ2-5,-,-,TRBV19,CASTGVVDRETQYF,TGTGCCAGTACCGGAGTGGTTGATAGGGAGACCCAGTACTTC
TRBJ1-2,-,-,TRBV5-5,CASSLNSQGGTF,TGTGCCAGCAGCTTGAACTCACAGGGTGGTACCTTC
TRBJ2-1,-,TRBD2,TRBV27,CASSPGTSPYNEQFF,TGTGCCAGCAGTCCCGGGACTAGCCCCTACAATGAGCAGTTCTTC
TRBJ2-7,-,TRBD2,TRBV4-1,CASSQGLAGIIYEQYF,TGCGCCAGCAGCCAAGGTCTAGCGGGAATTATATACGAGCAGTACTTC
TRBJ2-3,-,-,TRBV19,CASSPRLEADTQYF,TGTGCCAGTAGTCCCCGACTAGAAGCAGATACGCAGTATTTT
TRBJ2-3,-,TRBD2,TRBV5-1,CASSSGRAGADTQYF,TGCGCCAGCAGCTCCGGGAGGGCAGGGGCAGATACGCAGTATTTT
TRBJ1-6,-,TRBD1,TRBV28,CASSLPGQGSYNSPLHF,TGTGCCAGCAGTCTGCCCGGACAGGGCTCCTATAATTCACCCCTCCACTTT
TRBJ2-5,-,-,TRBV5-4,CASSFSAGEETQYF,TGTGCCAGCAGCTTCTCCGCAGGGGAAGAGACCCAGTACTTC
TRBJ2-1,-,TRBD2,TRBV11-2,CASSPREGQYNEQFF,TGTGCCAGCAGCCCCCGGGAGGGCCAGTACAATGAGCAGTTCTTC
TRBJ1-2,-,-,TRBV6-2/TRBV6-3,CASSHRDYGYTF,TGTGCCAGCAGCCACCGGGACTATGGCTACACCTTC
TRBJ1-5,-,-,TRBV9,CASSVEDHYQPQHF,TGTGCCAGCAGCGTAGAAGACCACTACCAGCCCCAGCATTTT
TRBJ2-5,-,TRBD2,TRBV7-2,CASSFTSGPLGETQYF,TGTGCCAGCAGCTTTACTAGCGGTCCCTTGGGAGAGACCCAGTACTTC
TRBJ2-5,-,-,TRBV2,CAGRISETQYF,TGTGCCGGGAGGATTTCAGAGACCCAGTACTTC
TRBJ2-1,once,TRBD2,TRBV11-2,CASSLILAGGQYNEQFF,TGTGCCAGCAGCTTAATCCTAGCGGGAGGGCAGTACAATGAGCAGTTCTTC
TRBJ1-4,-,TRBD1,TRBV7-2,CASSLGDSNEKLFF,TGTGCCAGCAGCTTAGGGGACAGCAATGAAAAACTGTTTTTT